This T cell receptor beta chain was recorded in a study of shared clonotypes between healthy human individuals. J gave up 4 bases and V 3 bases, and 5 bases lay outside the gene matches. This CDR3 has 15 residues. Per the germline V gene, CDR1 is MRHNA and CDR2 is SNTAGT. The table came from immunoSEQ multiplex PCR; TCRdb's copy has only in-frame clones and leaves some out. Among around 1.4 million clones, 98% were seen once, and the ten largest hold 0.3% to 0.45%. The chain joins TRBV6-4 to TRBJ2-1; 8 positions agree with TRBD2. Sequenced material: naive CD4+ T cells sorted from blood. This sample's subset: CD45RA+ positively selected. The TCR was taken from a man aged 30 to 45 in good health. The DNA of the CDR3 is TGTGCCAGCAGTGAACGGGAGGGTATTTACAATGAGCAGTTCTTC. It translates to CASSEREGIYNEQFF.